The following is a T cell receptor (beta chain) sequence with its context. Germline V CDR1 and CDR2: SGHRS, YFSETQ. This CDR3 region has 18 residues. V trimming: 3 bases; J trimming: 3 bases; junction bases outside the gene matches: 11. The sample comes from a study of technical replicates of blood from a handful of donors. Only in-frame clones appear in the TCRdb table, and some are missing; sequencing was by immunoSEQ multiplex PCR. The table lists about 68,000 clones, 95% to 98% of them singletons. The rearrangement links TRBV5-1 to TRBJ2-2; 10 bases agree with TRBD1. The specimen sequenced was T cells isolated from PBMCs. This TCR derives from a human donor in good health. DNA of the CDR3: TGCGCCAGCAGCTCATCCTCACGCGGGACAGGGGACACCGGGGAGCTGTTTTTT. This encodes CASSSSSRGTGDTGELFF.